The 20 T cell receptor beta chains given below trace back to one sample, sequenced in a study of OX40 agonist ivuxolimab in advanced cancers. Assay used: immunoSEQ multiplex PCR; TCRdb lists only in-frame clones, some missing. In the table there are about 79,000 clones, about 90% of which are singletons. The sample here was CD4+ or CD8+ T cells sorted from blood, taken in a trial of the OX40 agonist ivuxolimab. The receptors here all came from an adult with an advanced solid tumor such as melanoma, head and neck, liver or kidney cancer.

The genes are TRBV4-1 and TRBJ1-3; D unresolved. Between the trimmed V and J ends, which lost 1 base and 0 bases, there was a span of 7 bases. Germline V lookup: CDR1 MGHRA, CDR2 YSYEKL. The CDR3 covers 15 residues. CDR3 region: CASSQVESSGNTIYF. Written as DNA, the CDR3 is TGCGCCAGCAGCCAAGTCGAGAGCTCTGGAAACACCATATATTTT.

This chain connects TRBV28 to TRBJ1-2, with D possibly TRBD1 on 6 matching bases. CDR3 size: 14 residues. Germline V CDR1 and CDR2: MDHEN, SYDVKM. Trimming removed 7 bases from V and 0 bases from J, with 12 bases in between. CDR3 DNA sequence: TGTGCCAGCAATTCACAGGGAGCTAACTATGGCTACACCTTC. Translation gives CASNSQGANYGYTF.

The chain carries TRBV27 and TRBJ1-3; D possibly corresponds to TRBD1 (5 bases). The V gene lost 7 bases and the J gene lost 0 bases, with 16 bases spanning the gap. The CDR3 extends over 16 amino acids. Germline lookup yields CDR1 MNHEY and CDR2 SMNVEV (reference sequence). The CDR3 protein is CASTSPDRSSGNTIYF. Written as DNA, the CDR3 is TGTGCCAGCACCTCGCCCGACAGAAGCTCTGGAAACACCATATATTTT.

The rearrangement uses TRBV29-1 and TRBJ2-3; 8 bases fit TRBD2. This CDR3 spans 15 amino acids. Germline CDR1 SQVTM, CDR2 ANQGSEA. Germline trimming cut 5 bases from V and 3 bases from J; bases unmatched to any gene: 10. DNA for the CDR3: TGCAGCGTTAAAGGGAGGGCGGGAGGTACAGATACGCAGTATTTT. Translated, it gives CSVKGRAGGTDTQYF.

The rearrangement links TRBV7-3 to TRBJ1-2, with 7 bases lining up with TRBD1. Per the germline V gene, CDR1 is SGHTA and CDR2 is FQGTGA. The CDR3 is 13 amino acids. V gave up 3 bases and J gave up 7 bases; unmatched junction bases: 5. CDR3 in DNA: TGTGCCAGCAGCTTGGGAGGGGGCAGTGGCTACACCTTC. This gives the protein CASSLGGGSGYTF.

This clone was counted a single time. The chain is built from TRBV27 and TRBJ2-7; 12 nucleotides match TRBD2. The length of the CDR3 is 15 residues. Germline V gene data show CDR1 as MNHEY and CDR2 as SMNVEV (reference sequence). Trimming took 6 bases from V and 2 from J; bases not matched to a gene: 5. The CDR3 bases are TGTGCCAGCAGGATACTAGCGGGAGGACCCTACGAGCAGTACTTC. Residues: CASRILAGGPYEQYF.

This chain joins TRBV19 and TRBJ2-2; 7 nucleotides agree with TRBD1. The germline CDR1 and CDR2 sequences are LNHDA and SQIVND (reference sequence). This CDR3 has 15 residues. With V trimmed by 6 bases and J by 4 bases, 8 bases remained unmatched. CDR3 amino acids: CASRPWGQFTGELFF. CDR3 DNA: TGTGCCAGTAGACCCTGGGGACAGTTCACCGGGGAGCTGTTTTTT. Filled out from reference TRBV19 and TRBJ2-2, the complete variable domain reads DGGITQSPKYLFRKEGQNVTLSCEQNLNHDAMYWYRQDPGQGLRLIYYSQIVNDFQKGDIAEGYSVSREKKESFPLTVTSAQKNPTAFYLCASRPWGQFTGELFFGEGSRLTVL.

This chain uses TRBV12-5 with TRBJ1-1, with D tentatively TRBD1 (5 bases). There are 14 residues in the CDR3. CDR1 is LGHNT, CDR2 FRNRAP, per germline. Trimming left V 5 bases short and J 1 base short, with 11 bases between. Here the CDR3 reads CASGPSGGNTEAFF. CDR3 DNA sequence: TGTGCTAGTGGTCCCTCGGGGGGGAACACTGAAGCTTTCTTT. Drawing the rest from reference TRBV12-5 and TRBJ1-1, the complete variable domain is DARVTQTPRHKVTEMGQEVTMRCQPILGHNTVFWYRQTMMQGLELLAYFRNRAPLDDSGMPKDRFSAEMPDATLATLKIQPSEPRDSAVYFCASGPSGGNTEAFFGQGTRLTVV.

The chain employs TRBV27 and TRBJ2-7; D is unclear. The CDR3 consists of 13 residues. Trimming pared 7 bases from V and 3 bases from J, leaving 13 bases between. Germline V CDR1 and CDR2: MNHEY, SMNVEV (reference sequence). CDR3 residues: CASTLASGYEQYF. DNA of the CDR3: TGTGCCAGCACGCTCGCGTCCGGCTACGAGCAGTACTTC.

The table lists this clone with a count of one. CDR3 residues: CASSLMTGGTEAFF. The CDR3 bases are TGCGCCAGCAGCTTAATGACAGGGGGGACTGAAGCTTTCTTT. V usage is TRBV5-1 and J usage is TRBJ1-1; 9 bases line up with TRBD1. After removal of 2 bases from V and 5 bases from J, the junction contained 4 bases not matched to a gene. The germline gives CDR1 SGHRS, CDR2 YFSETQ. The CDR3 contains 14 residues.

As for this clone: One end of the junction fails to match germline, which may point to a read error. The chain couples TRBV11-1 to TRBJ2-1; D perhaps matches TRBD2 (5 bases). In germline, CDR1 is SGHAT, CDR2 FQDESV (reference sequence). The CDR3 is 14 residues long. CDR3 region: CASSPRATPGPEIF. CDR3 bases: TGTGCCAGCAGCCCGAGGGCAACCCCGGGCCCGGAGATCTTC.

The DNA of the CDR3 is TGTGCCAGCAGTTTAAACGGAAACACCATATATTTT. It translates to CASSLNGNTIYF. The chain uses TRBV27 and TRBJ1-3, with D unresolved. The CDR3 loop spans 12 amino acids. CDR1 is MNHEY, CDR2 SMNVEV, per germline (reference sequence). The V end lost 2 bases, the J end lost 4 bases, and 3 bases lay between the germline ends.

This chain joins TRBV7-8 and TRBJ2-1; D may be TRBD1 (5 bases). The CDR3 is made up of 15 amino acids. Germline CDR1 and CDR2: SGHVS and FQNEAQ. V was clipped by 2 bases and J by 5 bases, with 13 bases between them. In DNA form, the CDR3 reads TGTGCCAGCAGCTTAACAAGGGGTGGCAACAATGAGCAGTTCTTC. This sequence encodes CASSLTRGGNNEQFF.

The chain recombines TRBV4-1 with TRBJ2-7; TRBD2 matches 14 bases. Germline CDR1 reads MGHRA; CDR2 reads YSYEKL. The J segment lost 2 bases and the V segment lost 0 bases, leaving 6 bases of the junction unmatched. This CDR3 region has 18 residues. The CDR3 DNA sequence: TGCGCCAGCAGCCAAGATGGGGCGACTAGCGGGAGGGCCTACGAGCAGTACTTC. Translating it yields CASSQDGATSGRAYEQYF.

The chain carries TRBV29-1 and TRBJ2-5; D is undetermined. V lost 4 bases and J 3 bases, leaving 9 bases between the germline ends. The CDR3 extends over 12 amino acids. Germline loops: CDR1 SQVTM, CDR2 ANQGSEA. The CDR3 reads CSVAAVEETQYF. The CDR3 bases are TGCAGCGTTGCGGCCGTCGAAGAGACCCAGTACTTC.

This chain uses TRBV15 with TRBJ2-1, with 8 positions matching TRBD1. The CDR3 spans 15 residues. Germline CDR1 reads LNHNV; CDR2 reads YYDKDF (reference sequence). V dropped 5 bases and J dropped 8; count of bases not matched to a gene: 11. The CDR3 DNA sequence: TGTGCCACCAGCCCCCAAGGACAGGGAGAGGATGAGCAGTTCTTC. This gives the protein CATSPQGQGEDEQFF.

The chain joins TRBV12-5 to TRBJ2-3; D perhaps matches TRBD1 (5 bases). Germline V gives CDR1 LGHNT, CDR2 FRNRAP. Trimming pared 4 bases from V and 4 bases from J, leaving 6 bases between. The CDR3 covers 12 residues. The CDR3 here is CASGWGPDTQYF. CDR3 bases: TGTGCTAGTGGTTGGGGCCCAGATACGCAGTATTTT.

V is TRBV6-5 and J is TRBJ1-3; a weak D match, TRBD1 (5 bases). Trimming cost V 7 bases and J 3 bases, with 13 bases left between them. The CDR3 is made up of 14 amino acids. Germline V gives CDR1 MNHEY, CDR2 SVGAGI. CDR3 amino acids: CASNSGGYGNTIYF. CDR3 sequence (DNA): TGTGCCAGCAACTCGGGGGGGTATGGAAACACCATATATTTT.

J is TRBJ1-2 and V is TRBV12-5; perhaps TRBD1 as D (6 bases). The CDR3 spans 12 residues. Germline assignment: CDR1 LGHNT and CDR2 FRNRAP. With 3 bases removed from V and 8 bases from J, the gap between germline ends came to 10 bases. CDR3 in amino acids: CASGFSGVGYTF. The CDR3 DNA reads as TGTGCTAGTGGTTTCTCAGGGGTCGGCTACACCTTC. The complete variable domain, with remaining parts taken from reference TRBV12-5 and TRBJ1-2, reads DARVTQTPRHKVTEMGQEVTMRCQPILGHNTVFWYRQTMMQGLELLAYFRNRAPLDDSGMPKDRFSAEMPDATLATLKIQPSEPRDSAVYFCASGFSGVGYTFGSGTRLTVV.

The chain couples TRBV19 to TRBJ1-4; a weak D match, TRBD1 (5 bases). Germline V lookup: CDR1 LNHDA, CDR2 SQIVND (reference sequence). The CDR3 runs 14 residues. V shed 4 bases and J shed 3 bases, with 9 bases lying between them. The CDR3 DNA reads TGTGCCAGTAGTACTCAGGGAGCTAATGAAAAACTGTTTTTT. It encodes CASSTQGANEKLFF.